This T cell receptor (beta chain) was sequenced for a study of cytomegalovirus exposure and HLA in healthy donors. Broader study findings: As a later analysis showed, a missense DCLRE1C variant was linked to trimming of TCR beta V- and J-genes.

The CDR3 loop spans 15 amino acids. Germline V lookup: CDR1 MNHEY, CDR2 SVGAGI. V was clipped by 4 bases and J by 2 bases; unmatched bases: 8. Primers included in the PCR were 60 Vbeta and 13 Jbeta primers. Data came from immunoSEQ multiplex PCR; TCRdb stores just in-frame clones and leaves some out. The data show about 130,000 clones, roughly 85% seen once. This clone was counted a few times. What it recognizes is unknown. The chain employs TRBV6-5 and TRBJ2-7; 7 bases are shared with TRBD1. This receptor was identified in a man aged 35 to 55 in good health and CMV-seropositive. The sequenced sample was PBMCs. The CDR3 loop reads CASSSHGDSAYEQYF. CDR3 DNA: TGTGCCAGCAGTTCCCACGGGGACAGTGCCTACGAGCAGTACTTC.